This entry features one TCR beta chain sequence. As yet, its antigen is unknown. The sample is drawn from a study of cytomegalovirus exposure and HLA in healthy donors. CDR1 and CDR2 from the germline V gene are SGHVS and FQNEAQ. This CDR3 spans 13 amino acids. V lost 2 bases and J 9 bases, leaving 11 bases between the germline ends. It was with 60 Vbeta and 13 Jbeta primers that the PCR ran. Using immunoSEQ multiplex PCR, the repertoire was profiled, and TCRdb retains in-frame clones only, with some absent. Among 100,000 or so clones listed, roughly 75% were seen once. Overall study results and limits: Per a later analysis, HLA-associated TCR beta chains showed more clonal expansion than other, equally common TCR beta chains. As was reported, the HLA-A and HLA-B alleles of most subjects were accurately predicted from TCR beta sequences. Available immune exposure information was restricted to CMV serostatus only. Most TCR sequences were rare, but some public TCRs occurred in many donors.

The sequenced material came from PBMCs. The chain uses TRBV7-8 and TRBJ1-5; D remains unclear. This TCR derives from a man aged 25-45 years in good health and CMV-seronegative. CDR3 loop: CASSLSLRGPQHF. The CDR3 nucleotides are TGTGCCAGCAGCTTATCCTTACGGGGGCCCCAGCATTTT.